The clone carrying this T cell receptor beta chain was found a few times. Its target is unknown. This specimen comes from a study of T-cell memory formation after mild COVID-19. Study-level information: The two donors had largely donor-specific TCR clusters.

V lost 4 bases and J lost 1, with 14 bases in between. The germline V gene has CDR1 MNHNY and CDR2 SVGAGI (reference sequence). The CDR3 covers 15 residues. Study observations and caveats: Among contracting clones, CD4+ were mainly CM/EM and CD8+ enriched in EMRA. Contracting clones from day 15 to 85 had balanced CD4/CD8; later expanders favoured CD4+.

TCRdb re-called the 5' RACE reads with MiXCR, one entry per CDR3 protein. The sample gives around 190,000 distinct CDR3 sequences, approximately 18% of which show up once; 3.5% to 5% is in the top ten. The chain recombines TRBV6-6 with TRBJ2-7; TRBD1 might be the D (6 bases). This clonotype originated in a man younger than 35 who had mild COVID-19 (a few samples of this study predate the infection). Cell type and time point are not known. The sequenced sample was PBMCs or a T cell subset sorted from them (not recorded which). CDR3 sequence reads: CASSLGGVGSYEQYV. The CDR3 DNA is TGTGCCAGCAGTTTAGGGGGAGTAGGGTCCTACGAGCAGTACGTC.